Presented here are 9 T cell receptor beta chains from one specimen sequenced in a study of T-cell memory formation after mild COVID-19. TCRdb called the 5' RACE reads again in MiXCR, with one record for every CDR3 protein. The sample carries approximately 190,000 distinct CDR3 sequences, around 19% recorded once. The sequenced material came from PBMCs or a T cell subset sorted from them (not recorded which). The origin of the receptors is an adult woman who had mild COVID-19 (a few samples of this study predate the infection). Cell type and time point are not known.

This clonotype has just a few counts. This chain links TRBV5-1 with TRBJ2-3; D is ambiguous. With 3 bases removed from V and 1 base from J, the gap between germline ends came to 12 bases. The CDR3 runs 15 residues. Germline V gives CDR1 SGHRS, CDR2 YFSETQ. The CDR3 protein is CASSSRTEGTDTQYF. DNA for the CDR3: TGCGCCAGCAGCTCGCGGACGGAAGGCACAGATACGCAGTATTTT.

The chain links TRBV10-3 to TRBJ2-3; no clear D. Germline CDR1 and CDR2: ENHRY and SYGVKD. V was cut by 1 base and J by 5 bases, with 13 bases left in between. CDR3 length: 15 residues. CDR3 amino acids: CAISELIVQGDTQYF. As DNA, the CDR3 is TGTGCCATCAGTGAGTTAATAGTTCAAGGAGATACGCAGTATTTT.

This clonotype appeared a few times. The V and J genes are TRBV6-5 and TRBJ1-5, with TRBD1 identical over 11 bases. The CDR3 loop spans 17 amino acids. V lost 4 bases to trimming and J lost 7 bases; unmatched junction nucleotides: 12. Germline assignment: CDR1 MNHEY and CDR2 SVGAGI. Here the CDR3 reads CASSFSGTGGLGQPQHF. CDR3 sequence (DNA): TGTGCCAGCAGTTTCTCCGGGACAGGGGGATTGGGGCAGCCCCAGCATTTT.

This sequence joins TRBV5-1 and TRBJ2-3, with 15 bases that match TRBD2. J lost 6 bases, V lost 0 bases, and 11 bases had no gene match. The CDR3 spans 19 residues. CDR1 SGHRS and CDR2 YFSETQ come from the germline V gene. This CDR3 reads CASSLGTGTSGGKRDTQYF. The CDR3 coding sequence is TGCGCCAGCAGCTTGGGGACCGGGACTAGCGGGGGGAAAAGGGATACGCAGTATTTT.

The chain uses TRBV5-1 and TRBJ2-3; possible D gene TRBD1, 6 bases. This CDR3 contains 15 residues. Germline V gene data show CDR1 as SGHRS and CDR2 as YFSETQ. Trimming removed 4 bases at V and 0 bases at J, with 12 bases between. DNA of the CDR3: TGCGCCAGCAGCGTAGACAGGCCTAGCACAGATACGCAGTATTTT. It translates to CASSVDRPSTDTQYF.

The genes are TRBV24-1 and TRBJ2-3; D uncertain. The CDR3 totals 13 residues. V was shortened by 5 bases and J by 1 base, with 6 bases between the two germline ends. Looked up from germline, CDR1 is KGHDR and CDR2 is SFDVKD. CDR3 region: CATSASGTDTQYF. The CDR3 DNA is TGTGCCACCAGTGCCTCAGGCACAGATACGCAGTATTTT.

This clonotype was recorded many times. CDR3 DNA: TGCGCCAGCAGCTTGTTCCGGGGGGGCACCGAGCAGTACTTC. This translates into CASSLFRGGTEQYF. The chain uses TRBV5-1 and TRBJ2-7; TRBD2 agrees at 8 bases. Trimming at V came to 1 base and at J to 6 bases, leaving 6 bases not matched to a gene. Germline V gene data show CDR1 as SGHRS and CDR2 as YFSETQ. The CDR3 sequence is 14 residues long. Supplemented by reference TRBV5-1 and TRBJ2-7, the full variable domain reads KAGVTQTPRYLIKTRGQQVTLSCSPISGHRSVSWYQQTPGQGLQFLFEYFSETQRNKGNFPGRFSGRQFSNSRSEMNVSTLELGDSALYLCASSLFRGGTEQYFGPGTRLTVT.

The chain uses TRBV5-1 and TRBJ1-1; D call uncertain. This CDR3 is 13 amino acids long. Germline CDR1 reads SGHRS; CDR2 reads YFSETQ. The ends were cut back, 6 bases at V and 2 bases at J, with 11 bases in the middle. CDR3 bases: TGCGCCAGCACCTACGGGAGTAACACTGAAGCTTTCTTT. Its translation: CASTYGSNTEAFF.

As DNA, the CDR3 is TGCGCCAGCAGCAGGTGGCAGGGGGACACCGGGGAGCTGTTTTTT. Translation gives CASSRWQGDTGELFF. This chain joins TRBV5-1 and TRBJ2-2; 7 bases match TRBD1. The CDR3 has 15 amino acids. After removal of 4 bases from V and 3 bases from J, the junction contained 6 bases not matched to a gene. Germline values: CDR1 SGHRS, CDR2 YFSETQ.